These 15 T cell receptor beta chains were all obtained from the same sample, sequenced in a study of blood T cell repertoires in COVID-19. TCRdb keeps only in-frame clones here, not all; method: immunoSEQ multiplex PCR. The table lists tens of thousands of clones, approximately 83% of them singletons. Sequenced material: peripheral blood. All receptors come from a man of 80 years or more with acute or convalescent COVID-19.

The sample holds a few counts of this clone. J is TRBJ2-1 and V is TRBV19; D is unresolved. Trimming removed 4 bases from V and 7 bases from J, with 14 bases in between. Germline V gene lookup returns CDR1 LNHDA and CDR2 SQIVND (reference sequence). The CDR3 totals 14 residues. CDR3 sequence: CASSTGGEWNEQFF. CDR3 in DNA: TGTGCCAGTAGTACCGGCGGCGAATGGAATGAGCAGTTCTTC.

The chain has TRBV4-1 and TRBJ2-1; D remains unclear. This CDR3 has 16 amino acids. Germline assignment: CDR1 MGHRA and CDR2 YSYEKL. The ends were cut back, 4 bases at V and 3 bases at J, with 16 bases in the middle. The CDR3 loop reads CASSPLRSSVYNEQFF. CDR3 DNA sequence: TGCGCCAGCAGCCCGTTGCGTAGCTCCGTCTACAATGAGCAGTTCTTC.

The chain links TRBV12-3 or TRBV12-4 to TRBJ2-7, with D possibly TRBD2 on 5 matching bases. The CDR3 contains 13 residues. Trimming stripped 3 bases from V and 4 bases from J, with 10 bases between. The DNA for the CDR3 is TGTGCCAGCAGTTTTCGGGAAGGGTACGAGCAGTACTTC. This codes for CASSFREGYEQYF.

This chain joins TRBV28 and TRBJ2-5, with TRBD1 matching over 8 bases. Germline V CDR1 and CDR2: MDHEN, SYDVKM. V trimming: 1 base; J trimming: 5 bases; junction bases outside the gene matches: 6. This CDR3 is built from 15 residues. The CDR3 region has the DNA TGTGCCAGCAGTTTATATCAGGGGGCAGGGGAGACCCAGTACTTC. It codes for CASSLYQGAGETQYF.

The V gene is TRBV18, the J gene TRBJ1-1; TRBD1 aligns across 8 bases. The CDR3 totals 16 residues. Trimming cost V 2 bases and J 2 bases; bases outside gene matches: 7. Germline V gene lookup returns CDR1 KGHSH and CDR2 LQKENI. CDR3 amino acids: CASSPSSGTGNTEAFF. In nucleotides, the CDR3 is TGTGCCAGCTCACCATCCTCCGGGACAGGCAACACTGAAGCTTTCTTT.

This clone is a singleton in its sample. The chain joins TRBV7-8 to TRBJ1-1, with 9 bases identical to TRBD1. Germline V gene lookup returns CDR1 SGHVS and CDR2 FQNEAQ. There are 19 residues in the CDR3. Losses at the gene ends were 1 base for V and 3 bases for J; bases not matched to a gene: 15. CDR3 sequence: CASSLEAGQGIGPYTEAFF. In DNA, the CDR3 is TGTGCCAGCAGCTTAGAGGCGGGACAGGGTATTGGTCCGTACACTGAAGCTTTCTTT.

The sample holds many counts of this clone. The chain is built from TRBV5-5 and TRBJ2-7, with TRBD1 matching over 7 bases. V was pared by 6 bases and J by 7 bases, with 7 bases of the junction left unmatched. The CDR3 has 12 amino acids. Germline values: CDR1 SGHKS, CDR2 YYEKEE (reference sequence). CDR3 sequence (DNA): TGTGCCAGCACCTCAACAGGGGAGGAGCAGTACTTC. This gives the protein CASTSTGEEQYF.

The chain employs TRBV4-1 and TRBJ2-7, with D possibly matching TRBD1 (5 bases). Trimming took off 0 bases at V and 2 bases at J, with 14 bases between the two ends. Germline CDR1 reads MGHRA; CDR2 reads YSYEKL. This CDR3 has 16 residues. CDR3 DNA sequence: TGCGCCAGCAGCCAAGATAGGCAGGGCCCCGCCTACGAGCAGTACTTC. Translated: CASSQDRQGPAYEQYF.

J is TRBJ1-6 and V is TRBV28; TRBD1 aligns across 7 bases. The CDR3 is 14 amino acids. V gave up 7 bases and J gave up 5 bases; unmatched junction bases: 5. Germline V CDR1 and CDR2: MDHEN, SYDVKM. CDR3 sequence: CASILGTDNSPLHF. The CDR3 bases are TGTGCCAGCATACTCGGGACAGATAATTCACCCCTCCACTTT.

This chain connects TRBV2 to TRBJ2-1; 12 bases are shared with TRBD2. J was trimmed by 9 bases and V by 6 bases; bases with no gene match: 9. The CDR3 runs to 15 residues. The germline V gene encodes CDR1 SNHLY and CDR2 FYNNEI. The CDR3 reads CASRLLAGGPGEQFF. CDR3 nucleotide sequence: TGTGCCAGCAGACTTCTAGCGGGGGGGCCTGGTGAGCAGTTCTTC.

The chain combines TRBV3-1 (or the pseudogene TRBV3-2) with TRBJ2-3; D perhaps matches TRBD2 (6 bases). V shed 3 bases and J shed 3 bases, with 13 bases lying between them. This CDR3 comprises 15 residues. Germline V lookup: CDR1 LGHDT, CDR2 YNNKEL (reference sequence). CDR3 coding DNA: TGTGCCAGCAGCCATTTAGCGGAGCCGACAGATACGCAGTATTTT. Translation gives CASSHLAEPTDTQYF.

This chain uses TRBV18 with TRBJ2-7; 7 nucleotides align to TRBD1. The CDR3 covers 13 residues. The trim removed 2 bases at V and 5 bases at J, leaving 3 bases unmatched. Germline CDR1 reads KGHSH; CDR2 reads LQKENI. The CDR3 DNA sequence: TGTGCCAGCTCACCAACCAGGGGGAACGAGCAGTACTTC. Translation: CASSPTRGNEQYF.

The rearrangement links TRBV5-1 to TRBJ2-2; 12 nucleotides line up with TRBD2. The trim removed 4 bases at V and 4 bases at J, leaving 2 bases unmatched. CDR3 size: 15 residues. The germline gives CDR1 SGHRS, CDR2 YFSETQ. In DNA, the CDR3 is TGCGCCAGCAGCGCTAGCGGGAGGGTCACCGGGGAGCTGTTTTTT. Protein sequence: CASSASGRVTGELFF.

The chain carries TRBV5-1 and TRBJ1-2, with D possibly being TRBD1 (6 bases). The germline V gene has CDR1 SGHRS and CDR2 YFSETQ. The CDR3 has 14 residues. The ends were cut back, 5 bases at V and 0 bases at J, with 11 bases in the middle. The CDR3 bases are TGCGCCAGCAGTTACAGGGCCTCTAACTATGGCTACACCTTC. Translated, it gives CASSYRASNYGYTF.

This clone appeared once. The rearrangement joins TRBV2 to TRBJ1-5; tentative D call: TRBD1 (6 bases). Germline loops: CDR1 SNHLY, CDR2 FYNNEI. This CDR3 comprises 14 residues. The germline V and J ends were trimmed by 2 bases and 6 bases, with 11 bases remaining between them. The CDR3: CASSELGAPQPQHF. In DNA form, the CDR3 reads TGTGCCAGCAGTGAATTGGGGGCTCCTCAGCCCCAGCATTTT.